These T cell receptor beta chains were read from a single sample in a study of OX40 agonist ivuxolimab in advanced cancers. The assay was immunoSEQ multiplex PCR, and TCRdb's table has in-frame clones only and misses some. Here the sample spans more than 60,000 clones, around 83% being singletons. The sample here was CD4+ or CD8+ T cells sorted from blood, taken in a trial of the OX40 agonist ivuxolimab. These TCRs come from an adult with an advanced solid tumor such as melanoma, head and neck, liver or kidney cancer. The CDR3 runs from the conserved cysteine through the conserved F or W. The D gene is left open where the match is weak. Rows give clone size only sometimes, using once, few, many, or a class for an expanded clone.

NA TRBJ1-1 TRBV2 NA CASSNNQQGSTEAFF TGTGCCAGCAGCAACAATCAACAGGGATCCACTGAAGCTTTCTTT
NA TRBJ1-1 TRBV21-1 NA CASSSGTGDTEAFF TGTGCCAGCAGCTCAGGGACAGGGGACACTGAAGCTTTCTTT
NA TRBJ1-1 TRBV21-1 NA CASSKAGQGATEAFF TGTGCCAGCAGCAAAGCGGGACAGGGGGCGACTGAAGCTTTCTTT
NA TRBJ1-6 TRBV5-6 NA CASSTPRGMVSPLHF TGTGCCAGCAGCACCCCCCGGGGGATGGTTTCACCCCTCCACTTT
NA TRBJ2-5 TRBV19 TRBD2 CASSTPGLAQETQYF TGTGCCAGTAGTACCCCCGGACTAGCACAAGAGACCCAGTACTTC
NA TRBJ1-4 TRBV6-5 NA CASSYTYYATNEKLFF TGTGCCAGCAGTTACACTTACTACGCAACTAATGAAAAACTGTTTTTT
NA TRBJ2-2 TRBV4-2 TRBD2 CASSQKTSGGAVGELFF TGTGCCAGCAGCCAAAAGACTAGCGGGGGGGCAGTCGGGGAGCTGTTTTTT
NA TRBJ1-6 TRBV23-1 NA CASSQLGWDPGWDNSPLHF TGCGCCAGCAGTCAATTAGGATGGGACCCGGGATGGGATAATTCACCCCTCCACTTT
NA TRBJ1-1 TRBV6-6 TRBD1 CASSYSGTGATEAFF TGTGCCAGCAGTTACTCGGGGACAGGAGCTACTGAAGCTTTCTTT
NA TRBJ2-2 TRBV11-3 NA CASSLSGPLGATGELFF TGTGCCAGCAGCTTGAGCGGCCCTCTTGGGGCCACCGGGGAGCTGTTTTTT
NA TRBJ2-3 TRBV7-2 NA CASQWRVRTDTQYF TGTGCCTCCCAATGGAGGGTGCGCACAGATACGCAGTATTTT
NA TRBJ1-5 TRBV5-8 NA CASSLLQGRNQPQHF TGTGCCAGCAGCTTGTTACAGGGAAGGAATCAGCCCCAGCATTTT
NA TRBJ2-1 TRBV5-6 NA CASSLANYEQFF TGTGCCAGCAGCTTGGCGAATTATGAGCAGTTCTTC
NA TRBJ1-4 TRBV5-4 TRBD1 CASSQGTDEKLFF TGTGCCAGCAGCCAGGGGACAGATGAAAAACTGTTTTTT
NA TRBJ2-1 TRBV4-2 NA CASSPGYEQFF TGTGCCAGCAGCCCGGGCTATGAGCAGTTCTTC
NA TRBJ1-6 TRBV2 NA CASSELAEGSPLHF TGTGCCAGCAGTGAACTGGCTGAGGGTTCACCCCTCCACTTT
NA TRBJ2-1 TRBV7-6 TRBD2 CASSLSGGNEQFF TGTGCCAGCAGCTTATCGGGGGGAAATGAGCAGTTCTTC
NA TRBJ1-2 TRBV27 NA CASSLFRPRGVDYGYTF TGTGCCAGCAGTTTATTTCGCCCTCGGGGCGTTGACTATGGCTACACCTTC
NA TRBJ1-2 TRBV27 NA CASSFFLGGTNYGYTF TGTGCCAGCAGTTTTTTCTTGGGGGGAACTAACTATGGCTACACCTTC
NA TRBJ2-2 TRBV5-1 TRBD2 CASSLLAGGTGELFF TGCGCCAGCAGCTTGCTAGCGGGAGGTACCGGGGAGCTGTTTTTT
once TRBJ2-1 TRBV6-4 TRBD1 CARRQGVCNEQFF TGTGCCAGGCGACAGGGGGTTTGCAATGAGCAGTTCTTC
NA TRBJ2-7 TRBV5-1 TRBD2 CASRPAGIDEQYF TGCGCCAGCAGGCCAGCGGGAATCGACGAGCAGTACTTC
once TRBJ2-3 TRBV6-1 NA CASSESSPEDTQYF TGTGCCAGCAGTGAAAGCTCTCCGGAAGATACGCAGTATTTT
NA TRBJ2-7 TRBV6-1 TRBD1 CASSEAGTGNYEQYF TGTGCCAGCAGTGAGGCCGGGACAGGGAACTACGAGCAGTACTTC
NA TRBJ2-7 TRBV7-2 TRBD1 CASSFRQGAEEQYF TGTGCCAGCAGCTTCCGTCAGGGGGCGGAGGAGCAGTACTTC
NA TRBJ2-3 TRBV29-1 NA CSVLGHSTDTQYF TGCAGCGTCCTGGGACACAGCACAGATACGCAGTATTTT
NA TRBJ2-7 TRBV10-1 TRBD1 CASSESGQPYEQYF TGCGCCAGCAGTGAGTCGGGACAGCCCTACGAGCAGTACTTC
NA TRBJ2-2 TRBV5-1 TRBD2 CASRRTGTSGSQTGELFF TGCGCCAGCAGGCGAACCGGGACTAGCGGGAGTCAAACCGGGGAGCTGTTTTTT
NA TRBJ2-3 TRBV2 NA CASSEAESLTQYF TGTGCCAGCAGTGAAGCAGAGTCCTTAACGCAGTATTTT
NA TRBJ2-1 TRBV14 NA CASSRSPYEQFF TGTGCCAGCAGCCGATCTCCCTATGAGCAGTTCTTC
once TRBJ2-3 TRBV7-3 NA CASSLGVQDSDTQYF TGTGCCAGCAGCTTAGGGGTCCAAGATTCAGATACGCAGTATTTT
NA TRBJ2-1 TRBV19 NA CASSIERVGNEQFF TGTGCCAGTAGTATAGAAAGGGTGGGGAATGAGCAGTTCTTC
NA TRBJ2-7 TRBV7-9 TRBD1 CASSFRQGANYEQYF TGTGCCAGCAGCTTTCGACAGGGGGCTAACTACGAGCAGTACTTC
NA TRBJ1-5 TRBV2 NA CASSHQDRPQHF TGTGCCAGCAGCCACCAGGACAGGCCCCAGCATTTT
NA TRBJ1-2 TRBV5-5 TRBD1 CASSDRGTGGDGYTF TGTGCCAGCAGCGACCGTGGGACAGGGGGAGATGGCTACACCTTC
NA TRBJ2-1 TRBV4-3 NA CASSQDSGLPYNEQFF TGCGCCAGCAGCCAAGATTCTGGATTACCCTACAATGAGCAGTTCTTC
NA TRBJ2-5 TRBV27 NA CASSLLEGEAQYF TGTGCCAGCAGTTTATTAGAGGGAGAGGCCCAGTACTTC
NA TRBJ2-7 TRBV5-1 TRBD1 CASSTGTVSYEQYF TGCGCCAGCAGCACCGGGACAGTCTCCTACGAGCAGTACTTC
once TRBJ1-5 TRBV30 NA CAWSVREDQPQHF TGTGCCTGGAGTGTACGGGAGGATCAGCCCCAGCATTTT
once TRBJ2-2 TRBV5-1 NA CASSLSGGAQPGELFF TGCGCCAGCAGCTTGAGCGGCGGAGCACAACCCGGGGAGCTGTTTTTT
NA TRBJ2-3 TRBV2 TRBD2 CASSIAGEADTQYF TGTGCCAGCAGTATAGCGGGAGAAGCAGATACGCAGTATTTT
NA TRBJ2-4 TRBV9 TRBD2 CASSVGLADNIQYF TGTGCCAGCAGCGTAGGCCTAGCGGATAACATTCAGTACTTC
NA TRBJ1-6 TRBV5-6 TRBD1 CASSLTDRVYNSPLHF TGTGCCAGCAGCTTGACGGACAGGGTGTATAATTCACCCCTCCACTTT